This TCR beta chain came from a study of T cell changes during pregnancy in multiple sclerosis. This clone was counted a few times. Using immunoSEQ multiplex PCR, the repertoire was profiled, and TCRdb retains in-frame clones only, with some absent. The table shows fewer than 40,000 clones, with around 92% occurring only once. V dropped 3 bases and J dropped 3 bases, with 10 bases sitting between them. The CDR3 has 14 residues. The V gene's germline CDR1 is SGDLS and CDR2 YYNGEE. The TCR comes from a female donor with multiple sclerosis, enrolled in a pregnancy study. Sequencing used CD8+ T cells from peripheral blood mononuclear cells, obtained after pregnancy. The gene calls are TRBV9 and TRBJ1-5; D unresolved. CDR3 amino acids: CASSDGGFNQPQHF. The CDR3 DNA is TGTGCCAGCAGCGATGGAGGCTTCAATCAGCCCCAGCATTTT. The full variable domain, rest sourced from reference TRBV9 and TRBJ1-5, is DSGVTQTPKHLITATGQRVTLRCSPRSGDLSVYWYQQSLDQGLQFLIQYYNGEERAKGNILERFSAQQFPDLHSELNLSSLELGDSALYFCASSDGGFNQPQHFGDGTRLSIL.